Below, 19 T cell receptor beta chains from the same sample are listed, as sequenced in a study of control samples from healthy donors and cancer patients. Profiling relied on immunoSEQ multiplex PCR, and the TCRdb table lists in-frame clones only, not all of them. Of roughly 88,000 clones listed, roughly nine tenths are singletons. Sequenced material: blood. The source is a woman aged 30 to 39 in good health.

This sequence joins TRBV9 and TRBJ1-5; a weak D match, TRBD1 (5 bases). Germline V CDR1 and CDR2: SGDLS, YYNGEE. This CDR3 is 14 amino acids long. Trimming left V 0 bases short and J 4 bases short, with 8 bases between. The CDR3 is CASSVDGGNQPQHF. The CDR3 DNA sequence: TGTGCCAGCAGCGTAGATGGGGGGAATCAGCCCCAGCATTTT. The whole variable domain, remainder taken from reference TRBV9 and TRBJ1-5, is DSGVTQTPKHLITATGQRVTLRCSPRSGDLSVYWYQQSLDQGLQFLIQYYNGEERAKGNILERFSAQQFPDLHSELNLSSLELGDSALYFCASSVDGGNQPQHFGDGTRLSIL.

The chain joins TRBV5-4 to TRBJ1-2; no clear D gene. The germline V gene has CDR1 SGHNT and CDR2 YYREEE (reference sequence). Trimming took 3 bases from V and 8 from J, leaving 11 bases between them. The CDR3 is made up of 12 amino acids. The CDR3 DNA is TGTGCCAGCAGCTCCGCGGGGTTCGGCTACACCTTC. Protein: CASSSAGFGYTF.

The V gene is TRBV9, the J gene TRBJ1-1, with D possibly TRBD1 on 6 matching bases. Germline V CDR1 and CDR2: SGDLS, YYNGEE. This CDR3 comprises 15 residues. V lost 3 bases to trimming and J lost 1 base, with 13 bases between them. CDR3 loop: CASSEQGSGNTEAFF. CDR3 bases: TGTGCCAGCAGCGAACAGGGTTCTGGGAACACTGAAGCTTTCTTT.

This sequence joins TRBV28 and TRBJ2-3; TRBD2 aligns across 9 bases. V gave up 6 bases and J gave up 7 bases; unmatched junction bases: 5. CDR3 length equals 13 residues. CDR1 is MDHEN, CDR2 SYDVKM, per germline. The CDR3 is CASSLAGVHTQYF. CDR3 DNA: TGTGCCAGCAGCTTAGCGGGGGTGCATACGCAGTATTTT.

This clone was observed a single time. The chain carries TRBV6-5 and TRBJ1-2, with a tentative D call TRBD1 (5 bases). The CDR3 totals 15 residues. CDR1 and CDR2 (germline): MNHEY, SVGAGI. Trimming cost V 6 bases and J 5 bases, with 19 bases left between them. This CDR3 reads CASRGTPGWRYGYTF. Written as DNA, the CDR3 is TGTGCCAGCAGGGGGACTCCGGGGTGGAGATATGGCTACACCTTC.

This chain links TRBV19 with TRBJ2-7, with TRBD1 matching 9 bases. The CDR3 is 14 amino acids. With V trimmed by 6 bases and J by 3 bases, 6 bases remained unmatched. Looked up from germline, CDR1 is LNHDA and CDR2 is SQIVND (reference sequence). The CDR3 DNA sequence: TGTGCCAGTAGCAGTTTGACAGGGGGCTACGAGCAGTACTTC. It is translated as CASSSLTGGYEQYF. Combining the CDR3 with reference TRBV19 and TRBJ2-7 gives the whole variable domain DGGITQSPKYLFRKEGQNVTLSCEQNLNHDAMYWYRQDPGQGLRLIYYSQIVNDFQKGDIAEGYSVSREKKESFPLTVTSAQKNPTAFYLCASSSLTGGYEQYFGPGTRLTVT.

V usage is TRBV29-1 and J usage is TRBJ1-1; no clear D gene. Trimming took off 7 bases at V and 3 bases at J, with 6 bases between the two ends. CDR1 is SQVTM and CDR2 is ANQGSEA in the germline V gene. The CDR3 extends over 10 amino acids. DNA of the CDR3: TGCAGCGGACTCCACACTGAAGCTTTCTTT. Its protein product is CSGLHTEAFF.

The J gene is TRBJ2-7, the V gene TRBV5-4; D tentatively fits TRBD1 or TRBD2 (5 bases each). V lost 0 bases and J lost 2, with 15 bases in between. This CDR3 is 16 amino acids long. From germline, CDR1 is SGHNT and CDR2 YYREEE (reference sequence). The CDR3 reads CASSLASRGDAYEQYF. The CDR3 DNA sequence: TGTGCCAGCAGCTTGGCAAGCCGGGGCGACGCCTACGAGCAGTACTTC.

This rearrangement joins TRBV30 to TRBJ1-2; TRBD1 aligns across 7 bases. The CDR3 sequence is 14 residues long. V dropped 3 bases and J dropped 8; count of bases not matched to a gene: 12. Germline assignment: CDR1 GTSNPN and CDR2 SVGIG (reference sequence). This CDR3 is CAWRGADRARGYTF. The CDR3 DNA is TGTGCCTGGAGGGGGGCCGACAGGGCAAGAGGCTACACCTTC.

The rearrangement links TRBV5-1 to TRBJ1-1; D gene ambiguous. This CDR3 has 15 residues. The germline gives CDR1 SGHRS, CDR2 YFSETQ. The germline V and J ends were trimmed by 1 base and 5 bases, with 15 bases remaining between them. The CDR3 nucleotides read TGCGCCAGCAGCTTGAATGGAGGGTTGGAGACTGAAGCTTTCTTT. Translating gives CASSLNGGLETEAFF.

This chain uses TRBV29-1 with TRBJ2-7; perhaps TRBD1 as D (6 bases). Germline lookup yields CDR1 SQVTM and CDR2 ANQGSEA. The CDR3 covers 14 residues. Trimming took 6 bases from V and 0 from J, leaving 15 bases between them. The DNA of the CDR3 is TGCAGCGTATTTGCAGGGGCTGGCTCCTACGAGCAGTACTTC. Encoded protein: CSVFAGAGSYEQYF.

This chain uses TRBV18 with TRBJ1-3; D remains unclear. Germline V gene data show CDR1 as KGHSH and CDR2 as LQKENI. Trimming cost V 6 bases and J 2 bases, with 11 bases left between them. CDR3 length equals 14 residues. DNA for the CDR3: TGTGCCAGCTCCCAGGAGGCTGCTGGAAACACCATATATTTT. Amino acid sequence: CASSQEAAGNTIYF.

The V call is TRBV7-3, the J call TRBJ2-1; D might be TRBD2 (6 bases). With 5 bases removed from V and 2 bases from J, the gap between germline ends came to 13 bases. There are 15 residues in the CDR3. Germline loops: CDR1 SGHTA, CDR2 FQGTGA. The CDR3 is CASSETRDPYNEQFF. As DNA, the CDR3 is TGTGCCAGCAGCGAGACTAGGGACCCCTACAATGAGCAGTTCTTC.

The V call is TRBV5-6, the J call TRBJ1-2; D might be TRBD1 (6 bases). The CDR3 contains 14 residues. Trimming took 5 bases from V and 5 from J, leaving 16 bases between them. Germline V lookup: CDR1 SGHDT, CDR2 YYEEEE. The CDR3 here is CASRLSGAQYGYTF. In DNA, the CDR3 is TGTGCCAGCAGGCTGTCAGGGGCGCAATATGGCTACACCTTC.

Details on this clone: The junction and the germline gene differ at one end; a read error may be behind it. The chain uses TRBV5-1 and TRBJ1-1; tentative D call: TRBD1 (5 bases). The CDR3 contains 14 residues. The germline V gene encodes CDR1 SGHRS and CDR2 YFSETQ. The CDR3 bases are TGCGCCAGCAGTGAGGGGTCGGGGAACATTGAAGCTTTCTTT. Its protein product is CASSEGSGNIEAFF.

The chain combines TRBV15 with TRBJ1-2, with D hard to call. CDR1 is LNHNV, CDR2 YYDKDF, per germline (reference sequence). The CDR3 is 15 amino acids. V lost 0 bases and J lost 6, with 14 bases in between. CDR3 loop: CATSRDRGWSDGYTF. CDR3 sequence (DNA): TGTGCCACCAGCAGAGATCGCGGGTGGTCGGATGGCTACACCTTC.

The rearrangement links TRBV19 to TRBJ2-7; D is unclear. CDR1 and CDR2 (germline): LNHDA, SQIVND (reference sequence). The CDR3 consists of 11 residues. V lost 8 bases to trimming and J lost 3 bases, with 8 bases between them. The CDR3 loop is CASENSYEQYF. Here the CDR3 DNA reads TGTGCCAGTGAAAACAGCTACGAGCAGTACTTC.

The genes are TRBV18 and TRBJ1-3; the D is unclear. Trimming took off 2 bases at V and 4 bases at J, with 9 bases between the two ends. Germline values: CDR1 KGHSH, CDR2 LQKENI. The CDR3 runs to 14 residues. The CDR3 DNA sequence: TGTGCCAGCTCACCAGGGTTCGGGGGAAACACCATATATTTT. It translates to CASSPGFGGNTIYF.

The chain employs TRBV19 and TRBJ2-6; TRBD1 agrees at 8 bases. The germline V gene encodes CDR1 LNHDA and CDR2 SQIVND (reference sequence). This CDR3 comprises 15 residues. V lost 10 bases, J lost 9 bases, and 14 bases stayed unmatched. The CDR3 here is CATSGGLGHGNVLTF. The DNA for the CDR3 is TGTGCCACCTCAGGGGGCCTGGGTCACGGCAACGTCCTGACTTTC.